The rows below give T cell receptor beta chains drawn from one sample of a study of shared clonotypes between healthy human individuals. Produced via immunoSEQ multiplex PCR; TCRdb's table is partial and in-frame only. The sample lists about 95,000 clones, less than 80% seen once, with over 35% in the top ten. The sequenced sample consisted of memory CD8+ T cells sorted from blood. The receptor source for this set is a young man in good health. The CDR3 runs from the conserved cysteine through the conserved F or W. A D gene is named only where the DNA matches it firmly. Size is stated for part of the rows, as once, few or many counts, or as a class when the clone is expanded.

clone size,D gene,J gene,V gene,CDR3 protein,CDR3 DNA
.,.,TRBJ1-1,TRBV6-1,CASSEAFGGIGGSTEAFF,TGTGCCAGCAGTGAAGCGTTTGGGGGAATAGGGGGTTCCACTGAAGCTTTCTTT
.,.,TRBJ2-1,TRBV18,CASSAGSYNEQFF,TGTGCCAGCTCGGCAGGGTCCTACAATGAGCAGTTCTTC
once,.,TRBJ2-7,TRBV6-5,CASSYTGRDYEQYF,TGTGCCAGCAGTTACACCGGCAGGGACTACGAGCAGTACTTC
.,TRBD1,TRBJ2-1,TRBV7-9,CASSSRQGPYNEQFF,TGTGCCAGCAGCTCCAGACAGGGACCTTACAATGAGCAGTTCTTC
.,.,TRBJ2-7,TRBV10-2,CASGDTSYEQYF,TGCGCCAGCGGGGACACTTCCTACGAGCAGTACTTC
.,.,TRBJ2-5,TRBV18,CASSHVQTGETQYF,TGTGCCAGCTCGCACGTCCAGACCGGAGAGACCCAGTACTTC
.,.,TRBJ2-2,TRBV6-5,CASSYAAGESGELFF,TGTGCCAGCAGTTACGCCGCAGGGGAATCCGGGGAGCTGTTTTTT
.,.,TRBJ1-1,TRBV7-2,CASSLNSGNTEAFF,TGTGCCAGCAGCTTAAATAGTGGGAACACTGAAGCTTTCTTT
.,TRBD2,TRBJ2-5,TRBV28,CASSLYRGGETQYF,TGTGCCAGCAGTTTATATCGGGGGGGAGAGACCCAGTACTTC
.,.,TRBJ1-1,TRBV14,CASSRVLNTEAFF,TGTGCCAGCAGCCGAGTCCTCAACACTGAAGCTTTCTTT
many,TRBD2,TRBJ2-1,TRBV7-9,CASSFPTSGRDEQFF,TGTGCCAGCAGCTTTCCGACTAGCGGGAGGGATGAGCAGTTCTTC
.,TRBD2,TRBJ2-7,TRBV19,CASREGAGALYF,TGTGCCAGTAGGGAGGGCGCGGGAGCTTTGTACTTC
.,TRBD1,TRBJ2-7,TRBV2,CASSDRVYSYEQYF,TGTGCCAGCAGCGACAGGGTTTACTCCTACGAGCAGTACTTC
.,.,TRBJ2-7,TRBV6-1,CASSEWGSVPYEQYF,TGTGCCAGCAGTGAATGGGGGTCCGTACCCTACGAGCAGTACTTC
.,TRBD2,TRBJ2-3,TRBV15,CATSRDHSGRESDTQYF,TGTGCCACCAGCAGGGACCATAGCGGGAGGGAATCAGATACGCAGTATTTT
.,.,TRBJ1-1,TRBV18,CASSPSREDEAFF,TGTGCCAGCTCACCAAGCAGGGAGGATGAAGCTTTCTTT
.,TRBD1,TRBJ2-3,TRBV9,CASSASSGTDLTDTQYF,TGTGCCAGCAGCGCGAGCTCCGGGACAGACCTAACAGATACGCAGTATTTT
.,TRBD2,TRBJ2-5,TRBV7-6,CASSRGLAGGPARETQYF,TGTGCCAGCAGCCGAGGACTAGCGGGAGGGCCCGCGCGGGAGACCCAGTACTTC
.,.,TRBJ2-6,TRBV2,CASSASPLNVLTF,TGTGCCAGCAGTGCCTCACCCCTCAACGTCCTGACTTTC
.,.,TRBJ2-7,TRBV5-4,CASSLAADAYEQYF,TGTGCCAGCAGCTTAGCGGCCGACGCCTACGAGCAGTACTTC
.,.,TRBJ1-6,TRBV11-1,CASSQMIGSPLHF,TGTGCCAGCAGCCAGATGATAGGTTCACCCCTCCACTTT
many,TRBD1,TRBJ1-4,TRBV15,CATSPTTGDGSEKLFF,TGTGCCACCAGCCCAACGACAGGGGACGGCAGTGAAAAACTGTTTTTT
.,.,TRBJ1-2,TRBV7-3,CASSLGPDYGYTF,TGTGCCAGCAGCTTAGGGCCAGATTATGGCTACACCTTC
.,.,TRBJ2-7,TRBV7-6,CASSVAEVYEQYF,TGTGCCAGCAGCGTAGCGGAGGTCTACGAGCAGTACTTC
few,.,TRBJ2-5,TRBV6-5,CASNDRRGGQETQYF,TGTGCCAGCAATGACCGACGTGGGGGGCAAGAGACCCAGTACTTC
.,TRBD2,TRBJ2-4,TRBV2,CASSSGLAVKNIQYF,TGTGCCAGCAGTTCCGGACTAGCGGTCAAAAACATTCAGTACTTC
.,.,TRBJ2-1,TRBV7-9,CASSLASSANEQFF,TGTGCCAGCAGCTTAGCCTCCAGCGCCAATGAGCAGTTCTTC
.,TRBD2,TRBJ2-1,TRBV7-8,CASSLPAGGPGNEQFF,TGTGCCAGCAGCCTCCCGGCGGGAGGGCCAGGCAATGAGCAGTTCTTC
.,TRBD1,TRBJ2-5,TRBV30,CAWDMGQGVGETQYF,TGTGCCTGGGATATGGGACAGGGGGTAGGGGAGACCCAGTACTTC
once,.,TRBJ2-3,TRBV5-1,CANSLTGSSTDTQYF,TGCGCCAACTCCCTGACGGGATCTAGCACAGATACGCAGTATTTT
.,.,TRBJ2-7,TRBV7-8,CASSLGPETYEQYF,TGTGCCAGCAGCTTGGGACCGGAGACCTACGAGCAGTACTTC
many,.,TRBJ1-1,TRBV6-5,CASRQLNTEAFF,TGTGCCAGCAGGCAACTAAACACTGAAGCTTTCTTT
once,.,TRBJ2-1,TRBV27,CATRKVKYYNEQFF,TGTGCCACCCGCAAGGTTAAATATTACAATGAGCAGTTCTTC
many,TRBD2,TRBJ2-2,TRBV13,CASSLTLAGTSGPGELFF,TGTGCCAGCAGCTTAACGCTGGCCGGGACTAGCGGGCCCGGGGAGCTGTTTTTT
.,.,TRBJ2-7,TRBV27,CASSPPRLANNIKQYF,TGTGCCAGCAGTCCCCCGCGGCTAGCGAACAACATAAAGCAGTACTTC
.,TRBD2,TRBJ2-2,TRBV7-2,CASRRTGGLAGTGELFF,TGTGCCAGCAGACGAACAGGGGGACTAGCGGGCACCGGGGAGCTGTTTTTT
.,.,TRBJ2-7,TRBV12-5,CASGHRGAAYEQYF,TGTGCTAGTGGTCACCGGGGCGCCGCCTACGAGCAGTACTTC
few,.,TRBJ2-3,TRBV7-9,CASSLTSSTDTQYF,TGTGCCAGCAGCTTAACATCTAGCACAGATACGCAGTATTTT
.,TRBD2,TRBJ2-1,TRBV7-3,CASSLTPSGGYNEQFF,TGTGCCAGCAGCTTAACTCCTAGCGGGGGCTACAATGAGCAGTTCTTC
few,.,TRBJ2-2,TRBV7-9,CASSLVVGNTGELFF,TGTGCCAGCAGCTTAGTCGTAGGGAACACCGGGGAGCTGTTTTTT
.,.,TRBJ2-7,TRBV21-1,CASSFTNSYEQYF,TGTGCCAGCAGTTTCACCAACTCCTACGAGCAGTACTTC
few,.,TRBJ1-2,TRBV30,CAWSVFGTRYGYTF,TGTGCCTGGAGTGTATTCGGGACACGCTATGGCTACACCTTC
.,TRBD1,TRBJ2-3,TRBV7-8,CASSRERDRETDTQYF,TGTGCCAGCAGCAGAGAGCGGGACAGGGAGACAGATACGCAGTATTTT
.,.,TRBJ1-5,TRBV21-1,CASSSRQGDSNQPQHF,TGTGCCAGCAGCAGCCGACAGGGGGACAGCAATCAGCCCCAGCATTTT
.,.,TRBJ2-7,TRBV11-2,CASSLGIYEQYF,TGTGCCAGCAGCTTAGGCATATACGAGCAGTACTTC
.,.,TRBJ2-3,TRBV9,CASSAPDRTARDSKNTDTQYF,TGTGCCAGCAGCGCCCCCGATCGGACTGCCCGGGACTCAAAAAACACAGATACGCAGTATTTT